This T cell receptor (beta chain) derives from a study of T cell responses to AZD1222 COVID-19 vaccine. Remarks on this clone: What it recognizes is unknown.

V gave up 0 bases and J gave up 3 bases, with 8 bases separating them. Germline V lookup: CDR1 SEHNR, CDR2 FQNEAQ (reference sequence). The CDR3 is 15 amino acids. TCRdb's copy holds only in-frame clones and misses some; the assay was immunoSEQ multiplex PCR. There are about 180,000 clones in the sample; approximately 92% occur only once, and around 0.93% lies in the top ten. Overall study results and limits: At study baseline, merely more than 5 AZD1222 recipients were seropositive. Repertoires were sampled only after the peak T cell response. Increases in Spike-specific TCR breadth and depth were seen after two AZD1222 doses. Most donors were white British, females outnumbered males, and clonal diversity was possibly underestimated.

Here the sequenced sample was peripheral blood, taken 28 days after the second dose of the MenACWY control vaccine. The TCR comes from an adult who received the MenACWY meningococcal vaccine as a control. This chain uses TRBV7-9 with TRBJ2-2; D is ambiguous. The CDR3 nucleotides are TGTGCCAGCAGCTTAGCCGATTCGGACACCGGGGAGCTGTTTTTT. Protein sequence: CASSLADSDTGELFF.